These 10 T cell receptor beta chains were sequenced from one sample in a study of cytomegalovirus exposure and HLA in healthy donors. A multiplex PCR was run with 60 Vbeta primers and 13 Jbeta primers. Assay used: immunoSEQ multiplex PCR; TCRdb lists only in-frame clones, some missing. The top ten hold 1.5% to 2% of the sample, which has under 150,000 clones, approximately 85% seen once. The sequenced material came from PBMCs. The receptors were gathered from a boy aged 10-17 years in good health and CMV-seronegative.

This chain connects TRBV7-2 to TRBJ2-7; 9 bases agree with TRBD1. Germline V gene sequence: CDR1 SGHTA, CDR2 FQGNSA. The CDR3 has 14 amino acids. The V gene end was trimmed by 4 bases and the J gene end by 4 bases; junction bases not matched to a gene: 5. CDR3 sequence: CASSSGQGFYEQYF. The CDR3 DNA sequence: TGTGCCAGCAGCTCTGGACAGGGGTTTTACGAGCAGTACTTC.

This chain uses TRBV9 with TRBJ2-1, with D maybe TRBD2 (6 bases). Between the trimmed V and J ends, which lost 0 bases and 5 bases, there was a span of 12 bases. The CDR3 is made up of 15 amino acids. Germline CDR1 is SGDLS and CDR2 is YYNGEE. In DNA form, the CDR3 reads TGTGCCAGCAGCGTAGGTGGGACTTTCGACAATGAGCAGTTCTTC. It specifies CASSVGGTFDNEQFF.

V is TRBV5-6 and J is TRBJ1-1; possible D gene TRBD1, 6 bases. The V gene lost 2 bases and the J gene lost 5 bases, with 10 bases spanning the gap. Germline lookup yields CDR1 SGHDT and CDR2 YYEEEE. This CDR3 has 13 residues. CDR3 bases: TGTGCCAGCAGCTTCGGGGGGCGTACTGAAGCTTTCTTT. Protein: CASSFGGRTEAFF.

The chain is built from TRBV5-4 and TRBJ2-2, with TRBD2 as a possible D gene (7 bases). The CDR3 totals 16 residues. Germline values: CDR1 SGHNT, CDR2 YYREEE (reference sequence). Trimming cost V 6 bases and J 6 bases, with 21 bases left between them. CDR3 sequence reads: CASTPPSGGGSGELFF. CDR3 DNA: TGTGCCAGCACCCCCCCTAGCGGAGGGGGGTCCGGGGAGCTGTTTTTT.

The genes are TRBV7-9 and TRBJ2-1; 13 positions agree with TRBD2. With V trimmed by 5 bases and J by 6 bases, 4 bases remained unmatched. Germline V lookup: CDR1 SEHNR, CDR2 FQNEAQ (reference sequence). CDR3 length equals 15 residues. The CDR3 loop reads CASSPGLAGINEQFF. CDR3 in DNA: TGTGCCAGCAGCCCGGGACTAGCGGGAATCAATGAGCAGTTCTTC.

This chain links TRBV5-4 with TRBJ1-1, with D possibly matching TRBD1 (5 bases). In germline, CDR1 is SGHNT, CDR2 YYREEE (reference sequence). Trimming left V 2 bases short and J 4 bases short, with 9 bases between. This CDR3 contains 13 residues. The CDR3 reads CASSFSGGTEAFF. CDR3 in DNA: TGTGCCAGCAGCTTCTCGGGGGGCACTGAAGCTTTCTTT.

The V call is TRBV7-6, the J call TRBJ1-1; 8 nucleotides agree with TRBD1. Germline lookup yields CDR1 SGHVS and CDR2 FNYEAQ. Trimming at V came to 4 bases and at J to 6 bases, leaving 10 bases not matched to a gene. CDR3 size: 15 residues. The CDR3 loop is CASSSGKGQDSEAFF. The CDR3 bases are TGTGCCAGCAGCTCCGGTAAGGGACAGGACTCTGAAGCTTTCTTT.

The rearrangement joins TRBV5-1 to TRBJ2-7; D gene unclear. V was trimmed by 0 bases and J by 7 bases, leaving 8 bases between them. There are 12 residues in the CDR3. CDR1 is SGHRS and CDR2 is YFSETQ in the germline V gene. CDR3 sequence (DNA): TGCGCCAGCAGCTTGGGGGCGTGGGAGCAGTACTTC. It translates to CASSLGAWEQYF.

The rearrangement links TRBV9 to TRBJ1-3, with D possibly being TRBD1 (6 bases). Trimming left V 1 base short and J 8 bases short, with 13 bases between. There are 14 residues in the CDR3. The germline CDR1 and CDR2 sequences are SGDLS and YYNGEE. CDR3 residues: CASSVFAGADTIYF. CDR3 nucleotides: TGTGCCAGCAGCGTATTCGCAGGGGCAGACACCATATATTTT.

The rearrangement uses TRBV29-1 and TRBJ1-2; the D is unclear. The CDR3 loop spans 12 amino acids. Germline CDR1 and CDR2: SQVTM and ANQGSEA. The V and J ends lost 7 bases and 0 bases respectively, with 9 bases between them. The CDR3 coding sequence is TGCAGCGCCCCCGGGGCTAACTATGGCTACACCTTC. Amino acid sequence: CSAPGANYGYTF. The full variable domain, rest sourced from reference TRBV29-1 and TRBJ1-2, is SAVISQKPSRDICQRGTSLTIQCQVDSQVTMMFWYRQQPGQSLTLIATANQGSEATYESGFVIDKFPISRPNLTFSTLTVSNMSPEDSSIYLCSAPGANYGYTFGSGTRLTVV.